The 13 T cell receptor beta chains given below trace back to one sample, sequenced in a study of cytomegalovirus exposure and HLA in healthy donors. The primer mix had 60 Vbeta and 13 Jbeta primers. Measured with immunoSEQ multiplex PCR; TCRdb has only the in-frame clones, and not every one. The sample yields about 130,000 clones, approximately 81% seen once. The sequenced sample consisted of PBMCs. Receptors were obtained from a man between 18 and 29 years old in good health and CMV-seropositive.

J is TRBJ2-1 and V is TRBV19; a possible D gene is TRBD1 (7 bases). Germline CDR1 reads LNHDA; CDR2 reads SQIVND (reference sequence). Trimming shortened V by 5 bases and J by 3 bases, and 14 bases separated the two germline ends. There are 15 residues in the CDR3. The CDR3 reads CASSDRGTDYNEQFF. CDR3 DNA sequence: TGTGCCAGTAGTGATCGGGGGACAGACTACAATGAGCAGTTCTTC.

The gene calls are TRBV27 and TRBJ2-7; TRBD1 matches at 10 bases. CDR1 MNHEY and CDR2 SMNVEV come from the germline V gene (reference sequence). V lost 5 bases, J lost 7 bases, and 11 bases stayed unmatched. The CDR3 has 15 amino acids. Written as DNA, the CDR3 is TGTGCCAGCAGTAAGCGCGACAGGGGGCAGAAAGAGCAGTACTTC. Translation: CASSKRDRGQKEQYF.

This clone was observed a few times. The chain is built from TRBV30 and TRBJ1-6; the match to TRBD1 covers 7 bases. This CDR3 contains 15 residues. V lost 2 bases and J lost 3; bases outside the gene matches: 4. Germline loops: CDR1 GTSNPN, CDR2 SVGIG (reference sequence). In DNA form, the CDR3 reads TGTGCCTGGAGTCCGACAGGGTTCTATAATTCACCCCTCCACTTT. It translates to CAWSPTGFYNSPLHF.

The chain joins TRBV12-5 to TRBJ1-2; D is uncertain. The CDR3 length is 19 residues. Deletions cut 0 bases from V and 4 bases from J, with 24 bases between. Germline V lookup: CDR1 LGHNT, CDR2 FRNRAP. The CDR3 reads CASGLVARPGRDLSYGYTF. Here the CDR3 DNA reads TGTGCTAGTGGTTTGGTAGCACGTCCCGGGAGAGATTTAAGCTATGGCTACACCTTC.

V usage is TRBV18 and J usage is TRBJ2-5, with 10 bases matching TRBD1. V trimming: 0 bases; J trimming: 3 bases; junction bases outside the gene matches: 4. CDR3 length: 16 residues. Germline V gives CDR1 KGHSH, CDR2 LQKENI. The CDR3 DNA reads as TGTGCCAGCTCACCACCGTACGGGACAGGGGAAGAGACCCAGTACTTC. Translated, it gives CASSPPYGTGEETQYF.

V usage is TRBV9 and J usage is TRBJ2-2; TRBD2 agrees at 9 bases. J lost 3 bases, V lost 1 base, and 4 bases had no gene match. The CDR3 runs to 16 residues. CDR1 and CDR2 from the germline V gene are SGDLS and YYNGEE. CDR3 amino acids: CASSVSGRPDTGELFF. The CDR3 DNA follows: TGTGCCAGCAGCGTAAGCGGGAGGCCGGACACCGGGGAGCTGTTTTTT.

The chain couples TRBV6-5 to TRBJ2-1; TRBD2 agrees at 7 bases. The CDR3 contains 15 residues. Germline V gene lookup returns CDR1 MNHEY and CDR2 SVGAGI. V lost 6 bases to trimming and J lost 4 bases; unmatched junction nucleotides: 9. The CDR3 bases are TGTGCCAGCAGACCGTCTAGCGGACTATACAATGAGCAGTTCTTC. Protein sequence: CASRPSSGLYNEQFF.

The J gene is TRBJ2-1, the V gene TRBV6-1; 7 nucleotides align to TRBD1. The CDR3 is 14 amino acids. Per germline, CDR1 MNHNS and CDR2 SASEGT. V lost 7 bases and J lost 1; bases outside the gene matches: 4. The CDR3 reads CASNQGESYNEQFF. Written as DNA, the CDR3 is TGTGCCAGCAATCAGGGGGAATCCTACAATGAGCAGTTCTTC.

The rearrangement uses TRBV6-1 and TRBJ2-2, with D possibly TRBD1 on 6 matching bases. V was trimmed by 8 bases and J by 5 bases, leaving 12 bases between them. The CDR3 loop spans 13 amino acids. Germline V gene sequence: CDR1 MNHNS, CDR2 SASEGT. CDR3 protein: CASGWGLTGELFF. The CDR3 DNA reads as TGTGCCAGCGGTTGGGGGCTTACCGGGGAGCTGTTTTTT.

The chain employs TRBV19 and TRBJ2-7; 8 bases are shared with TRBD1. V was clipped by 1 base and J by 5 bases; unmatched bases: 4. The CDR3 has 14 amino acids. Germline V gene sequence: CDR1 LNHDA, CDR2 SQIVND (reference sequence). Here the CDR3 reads CASSIGETGDEQYF. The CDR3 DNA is TGTGCCAGTAGTATAGGAGAGACAGGGGACGAGCAGTACTTC.

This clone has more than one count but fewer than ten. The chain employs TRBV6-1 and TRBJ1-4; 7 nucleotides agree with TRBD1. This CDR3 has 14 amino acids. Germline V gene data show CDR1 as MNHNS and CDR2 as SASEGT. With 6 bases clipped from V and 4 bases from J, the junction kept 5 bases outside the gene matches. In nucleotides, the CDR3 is TGTGCCAGCAGACCCGGGACAGTTAATGAAAAACTGTTTTTT. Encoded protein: CASRPGTVNEKLFF.

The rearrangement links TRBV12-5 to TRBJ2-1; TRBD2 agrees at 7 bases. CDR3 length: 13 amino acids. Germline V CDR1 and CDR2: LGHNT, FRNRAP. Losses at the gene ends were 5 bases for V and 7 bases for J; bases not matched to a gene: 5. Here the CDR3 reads CASGTSELNEQFF. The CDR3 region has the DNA TGTGCTAGTGGTACTAGCGAATTAAATGAGCAGTTCTTC.

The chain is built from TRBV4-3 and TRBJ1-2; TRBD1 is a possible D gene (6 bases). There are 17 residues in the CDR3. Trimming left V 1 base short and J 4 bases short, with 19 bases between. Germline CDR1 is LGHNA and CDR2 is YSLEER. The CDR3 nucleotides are TGCGCCAGCAGCCAAGTGGAGTTCAGGGGCTTGAGCTATGGCTACACCTTC. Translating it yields CASSQVEFRGLSYGYTF.